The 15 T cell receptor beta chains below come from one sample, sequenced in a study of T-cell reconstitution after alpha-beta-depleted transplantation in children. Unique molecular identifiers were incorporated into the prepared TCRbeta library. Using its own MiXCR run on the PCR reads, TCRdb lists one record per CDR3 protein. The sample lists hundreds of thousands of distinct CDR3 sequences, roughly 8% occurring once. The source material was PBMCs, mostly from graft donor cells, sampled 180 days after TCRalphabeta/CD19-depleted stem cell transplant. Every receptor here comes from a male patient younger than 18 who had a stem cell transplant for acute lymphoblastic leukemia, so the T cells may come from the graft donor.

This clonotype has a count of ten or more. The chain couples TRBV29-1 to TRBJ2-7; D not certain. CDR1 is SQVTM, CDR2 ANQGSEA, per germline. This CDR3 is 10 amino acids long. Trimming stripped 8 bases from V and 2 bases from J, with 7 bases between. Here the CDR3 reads CSIQPYEQYF. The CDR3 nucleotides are TGCAGCATCCAGCCCTACGAGCAGTACTTC.

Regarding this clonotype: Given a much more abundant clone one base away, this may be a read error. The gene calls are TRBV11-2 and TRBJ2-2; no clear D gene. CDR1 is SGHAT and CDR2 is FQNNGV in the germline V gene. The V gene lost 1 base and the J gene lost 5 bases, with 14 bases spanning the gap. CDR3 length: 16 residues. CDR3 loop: CASSLGLPGRTGELFF. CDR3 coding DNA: TGTGCCAGCAGCTTAGGTCTCCCAGGTCGGACCGGGGAGCTGTTTTTT.

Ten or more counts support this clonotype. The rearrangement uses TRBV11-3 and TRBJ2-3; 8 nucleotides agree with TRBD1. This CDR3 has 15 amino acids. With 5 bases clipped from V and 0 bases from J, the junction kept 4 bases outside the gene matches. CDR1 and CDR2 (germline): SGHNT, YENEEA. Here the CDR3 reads CASSKTGGSTDTQYF. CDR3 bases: TGTGCCAGCAGCAAAACAGGGGGAAGCACAGATACGCAGTATTTT.

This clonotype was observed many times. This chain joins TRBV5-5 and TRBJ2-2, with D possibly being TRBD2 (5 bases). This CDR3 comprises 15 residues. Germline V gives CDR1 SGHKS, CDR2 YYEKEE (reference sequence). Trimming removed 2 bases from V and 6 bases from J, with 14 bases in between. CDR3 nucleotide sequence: TGTGCCAGCAGCTTACCGAGGGTGGCGCCCGGGGAGCTGTTTTTT. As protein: CASSLPRVAPGELFF.

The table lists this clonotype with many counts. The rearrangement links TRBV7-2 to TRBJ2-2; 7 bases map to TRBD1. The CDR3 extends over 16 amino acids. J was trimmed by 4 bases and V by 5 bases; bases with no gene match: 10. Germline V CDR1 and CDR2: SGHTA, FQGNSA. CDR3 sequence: CASSGRQGFSTGELFF. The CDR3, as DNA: TGTGCCAGCAGCGGACGACAGGGCTTCAGCACCGGGGAGCTGTTTTTT.

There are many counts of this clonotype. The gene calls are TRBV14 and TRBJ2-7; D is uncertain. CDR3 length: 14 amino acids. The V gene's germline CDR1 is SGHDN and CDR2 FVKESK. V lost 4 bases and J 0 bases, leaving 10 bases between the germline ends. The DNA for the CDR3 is TGTGCCAGCAGCCCCTCGAAGAGCTCCTACGAGCAGTACTTC. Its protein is CASSPSKSSYEQYF.

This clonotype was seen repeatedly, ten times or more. DNA for the CDR3: TGTGCCAGCAGCAAAGGGGCACGACAGGGGAAAAGTGAAAAACTGTTTTTT. The encoded protein is CASSKGARQGKSEKLFF. V is TRBV21-1 and J is TRBJ1-4; the D call of TRBD1 is as the table states it, not checked on the DNA. TRBV21-1 is noted as a pseudogene. The CDR3 runs to 17 residues.

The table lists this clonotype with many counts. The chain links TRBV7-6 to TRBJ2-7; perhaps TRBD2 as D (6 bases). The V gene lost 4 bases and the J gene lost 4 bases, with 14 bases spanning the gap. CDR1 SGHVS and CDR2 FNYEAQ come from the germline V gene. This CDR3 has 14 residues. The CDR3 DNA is TGTGCCAGCAGCTCCATGGGGGGATGGTACGAGCAGTACTTC. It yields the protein CASSSMGGWYEQYF.

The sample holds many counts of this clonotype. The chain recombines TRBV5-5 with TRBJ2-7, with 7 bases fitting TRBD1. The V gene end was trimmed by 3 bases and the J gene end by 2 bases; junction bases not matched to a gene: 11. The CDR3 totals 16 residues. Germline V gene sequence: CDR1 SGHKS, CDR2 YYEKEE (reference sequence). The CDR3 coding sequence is TGTGCCAGCAGCTGGGGTCGTGGGACAGTAGCCTACGAGCAGTACTTC. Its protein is CASSWGRGTVAYEQYF.

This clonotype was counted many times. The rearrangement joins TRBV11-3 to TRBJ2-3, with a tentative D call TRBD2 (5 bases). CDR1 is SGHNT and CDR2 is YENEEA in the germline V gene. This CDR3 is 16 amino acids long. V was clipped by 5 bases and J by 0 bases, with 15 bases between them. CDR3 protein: CASSDRRAASTDTQYF. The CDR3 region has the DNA TGTGCCAGCAGCGACCGCCGAGCGGCGAGCACAGATACGCAGTATTTT.

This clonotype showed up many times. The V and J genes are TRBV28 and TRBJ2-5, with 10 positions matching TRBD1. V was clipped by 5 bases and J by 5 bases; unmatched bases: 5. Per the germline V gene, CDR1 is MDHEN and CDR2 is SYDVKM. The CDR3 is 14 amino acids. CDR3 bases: TGTGCCAGCAGTCCCCGACAGGGGGCTGAGACCCAGTACTTC. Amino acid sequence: CASSPRQGAETQYF.

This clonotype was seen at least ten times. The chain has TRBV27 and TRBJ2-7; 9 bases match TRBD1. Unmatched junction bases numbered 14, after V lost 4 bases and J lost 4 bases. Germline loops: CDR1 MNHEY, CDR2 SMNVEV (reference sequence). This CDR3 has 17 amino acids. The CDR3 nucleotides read TGTGCCAGCAGTTCTCGACAGGGGGTGAGGGGGATTTACGAGCAGTACTTC. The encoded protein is CASSSRQGVRGIYEQYF.

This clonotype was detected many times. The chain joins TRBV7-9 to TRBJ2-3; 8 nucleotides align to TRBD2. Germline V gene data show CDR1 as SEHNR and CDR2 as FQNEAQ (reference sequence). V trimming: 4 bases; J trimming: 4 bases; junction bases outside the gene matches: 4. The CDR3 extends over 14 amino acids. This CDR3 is CASSSGGRPDTQYF. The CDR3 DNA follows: TGTGCCAGCAGCTCGGGGGGGAGGCCAGATACGCAGTATTTT.

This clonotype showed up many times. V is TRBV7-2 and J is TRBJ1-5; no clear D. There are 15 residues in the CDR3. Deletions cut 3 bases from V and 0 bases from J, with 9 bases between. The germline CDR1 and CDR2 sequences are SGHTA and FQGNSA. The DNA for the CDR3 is TGTGCCAGCAGCTTCGGGTCCTCTAGCAATCAGCCCCAGCATTTT. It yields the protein CASSFGSSSNQPQHF.

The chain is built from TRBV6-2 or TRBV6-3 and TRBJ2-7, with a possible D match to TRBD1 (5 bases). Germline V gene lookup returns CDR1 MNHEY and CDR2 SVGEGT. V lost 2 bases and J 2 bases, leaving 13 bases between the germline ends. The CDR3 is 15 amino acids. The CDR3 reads CASSYGAGNPYEQYF. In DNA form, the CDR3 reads TGTGCCAGCAGTTACGGGGCAGGGAACCCCTACGAGCAGTACTTC.